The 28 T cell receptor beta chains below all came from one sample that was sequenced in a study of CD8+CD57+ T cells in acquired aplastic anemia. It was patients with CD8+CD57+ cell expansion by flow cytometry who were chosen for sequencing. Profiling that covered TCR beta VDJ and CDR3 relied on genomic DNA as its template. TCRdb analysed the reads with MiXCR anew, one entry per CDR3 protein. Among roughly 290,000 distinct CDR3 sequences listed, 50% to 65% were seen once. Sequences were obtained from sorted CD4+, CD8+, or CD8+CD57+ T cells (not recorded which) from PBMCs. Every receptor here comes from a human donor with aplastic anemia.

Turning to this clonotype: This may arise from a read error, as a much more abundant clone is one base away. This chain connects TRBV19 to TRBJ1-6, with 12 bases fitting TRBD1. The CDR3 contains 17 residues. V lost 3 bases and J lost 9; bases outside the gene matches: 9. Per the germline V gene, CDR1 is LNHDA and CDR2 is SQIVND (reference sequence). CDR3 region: CASSMLGQGAKSSPLHF. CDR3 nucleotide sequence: TGTGCCAGTAGTATGTTGGGACAGGGGGCGAAAAGTTCACCCCTCCACTTT.

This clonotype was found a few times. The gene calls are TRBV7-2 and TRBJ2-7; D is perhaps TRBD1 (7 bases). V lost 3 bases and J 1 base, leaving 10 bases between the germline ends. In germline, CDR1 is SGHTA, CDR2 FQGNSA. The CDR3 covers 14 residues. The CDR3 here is CASSLEGQSYEQYF. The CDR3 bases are TGTGCCAGCAGCTTGGAGGGACAGTCCTACGAGCAGTACTTC.

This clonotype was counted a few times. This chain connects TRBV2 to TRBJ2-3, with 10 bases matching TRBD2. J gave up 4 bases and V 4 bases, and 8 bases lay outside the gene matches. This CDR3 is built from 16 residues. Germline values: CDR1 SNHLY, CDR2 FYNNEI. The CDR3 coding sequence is TGTGCCAGCAGTGCCGCTAGCGGGGGTTTGGCAGATACGCAGTATTTT. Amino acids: CASSAASGGLADTQYF.

The DNA of the CDR3 is TGTGCCAGCAGCCAAGAACGGTCCGGTTGGACTGAAGCTTTCTTT. As protein: CASSQERSGWTEAFF. The chain is built from TRBV14 and TRBJ1-1, with D unclear. This CDR3 has 15 amino acids. The V gene lost 0 bases and the J gene lost 5 bases, with 13 bases spanning the gap. Germline CDR1 reads SGHDN; CDR2 reads FVKESK.

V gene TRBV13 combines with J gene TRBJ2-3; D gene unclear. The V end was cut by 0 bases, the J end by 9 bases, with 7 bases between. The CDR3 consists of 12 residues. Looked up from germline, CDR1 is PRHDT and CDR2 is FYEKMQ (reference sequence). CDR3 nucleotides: TGTGCCAGCAGCTTAGGGGTTTGGACGCAGTATTTT. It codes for CASSLGVWTQYF.

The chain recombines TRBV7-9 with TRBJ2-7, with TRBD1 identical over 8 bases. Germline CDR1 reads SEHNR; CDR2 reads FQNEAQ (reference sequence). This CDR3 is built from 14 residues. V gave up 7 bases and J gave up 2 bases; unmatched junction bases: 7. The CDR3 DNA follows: TGTGCCAGCACCAGGACAGGGAGTCCCTACGAGCAGTACTTC. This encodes CASTRTGSPYEQYF.

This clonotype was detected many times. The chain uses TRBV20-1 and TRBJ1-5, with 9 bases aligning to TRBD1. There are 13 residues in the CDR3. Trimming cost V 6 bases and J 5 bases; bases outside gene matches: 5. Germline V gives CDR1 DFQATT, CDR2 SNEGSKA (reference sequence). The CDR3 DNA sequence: TGCAGTGCAGAATGGACAGGGGATCAGCCCCAGCATTTT. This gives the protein CSAEWTGDQPQHF.

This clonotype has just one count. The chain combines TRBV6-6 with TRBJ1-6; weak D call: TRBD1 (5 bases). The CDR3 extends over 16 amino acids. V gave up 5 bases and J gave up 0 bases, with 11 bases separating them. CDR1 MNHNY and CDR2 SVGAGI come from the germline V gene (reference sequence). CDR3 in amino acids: CASSNRISSYNSPLHF. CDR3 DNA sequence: TGTGCCAGCAGTAACAGGATCTCCTCCTATAATTCACCCCTCCACTTT.

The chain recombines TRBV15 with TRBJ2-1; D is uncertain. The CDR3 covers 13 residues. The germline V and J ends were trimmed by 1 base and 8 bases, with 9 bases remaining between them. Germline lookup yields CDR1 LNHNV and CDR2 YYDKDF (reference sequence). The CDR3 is CATSRGFADEQFF. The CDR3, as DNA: TGTGCCACCAGCAGAGGGTTTGCCGATGAGCAGTTCTTC. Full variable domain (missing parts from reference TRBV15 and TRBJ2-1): DAMVIQNPRYQVTQFGKPVTLSCSQTLNHNVMYWYQQKSSQAPKLLFHYYDKDFNNEADTPDNFQSRRPNTSFCFLDIRSPGLGDTAMYLCATSRGFADEQFFGPGTRLTVL.

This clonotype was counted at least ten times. The CDR3 DNA follows: TGCGCCAGCAGCTCTGGACTAGCGGGGAGCACAGATACGCAGTATTTT. It encodes CASSSGLAGSTDTQYF. The chain links TRBV5-1 to TRBJ2-3; 12 bases agree with TRBD2. The CDR3 runs to 16 residues. Losses at the gene ends were 3 bases for V and 0 bases for J; bases not matched to a gene: 2. The germline V gene encodes CDR1 SGHRS and CDR2 YFSETQ.

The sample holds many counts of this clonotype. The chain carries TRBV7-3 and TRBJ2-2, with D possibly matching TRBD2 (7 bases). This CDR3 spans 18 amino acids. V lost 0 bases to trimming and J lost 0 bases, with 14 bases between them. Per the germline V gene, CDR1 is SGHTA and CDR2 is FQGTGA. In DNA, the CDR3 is TGTGCCAGCAGCTTAACGTTAGGGGGGGCAGCGAACACCGGGGAGCTGTTTTTT. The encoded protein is CASSLTLGGAANTGELFF.

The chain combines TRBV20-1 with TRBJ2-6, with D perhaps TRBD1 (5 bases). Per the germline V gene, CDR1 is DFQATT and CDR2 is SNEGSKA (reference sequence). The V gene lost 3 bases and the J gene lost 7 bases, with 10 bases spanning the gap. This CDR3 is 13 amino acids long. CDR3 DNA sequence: TGCAGTGCTAGTGACGGACACGCCAACGTCCTGACTTTC. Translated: CSASDGHANVLTF.

The CDR3: CASSVAAITGELFF. The CDR3 DNA is TGTGCCAGCAGCGTAGCCGCGATCACCGGGGAGCTGTTTTTT. The V and J genes are TRBV9 and TRBJ2-2; D unclear. Germline-derived CDR1 and CDR2 are SGDLS and YYNGEE. Trimming removed 0 bases from V and 4 bases from J, with 7 bases in between. The CDR3 consists of 14 residues.

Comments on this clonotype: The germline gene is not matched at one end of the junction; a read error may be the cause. In DNA form, the CDR3 reads TGCGCCAGCAGCCTTCAGATCGAAGGGGTGGGAGAAAAACTGTTTTTT. It encodes CASSLQIEGVGEKLFF. This rearrangement joins TRBV5-8 to TRBJ1-4; D may be TRBD1 (5 bases). The CDR3 consists of 16 residues. Germline CDR1 is SGHTS and CDR2 is YDEGEE.

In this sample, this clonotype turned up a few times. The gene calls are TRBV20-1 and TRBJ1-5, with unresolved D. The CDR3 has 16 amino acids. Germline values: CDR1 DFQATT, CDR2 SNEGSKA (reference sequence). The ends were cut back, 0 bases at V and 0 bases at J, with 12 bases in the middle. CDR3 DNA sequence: TGCAGTGCTAGAGATGAGACACGATATAGCAATCAGCCCCAGCATTTT. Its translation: CSARDETRYSNQPQHF.

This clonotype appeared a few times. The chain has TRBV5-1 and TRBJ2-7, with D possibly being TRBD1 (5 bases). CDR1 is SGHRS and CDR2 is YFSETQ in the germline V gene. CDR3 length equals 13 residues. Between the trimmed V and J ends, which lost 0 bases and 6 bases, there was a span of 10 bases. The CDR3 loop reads CASSLGRDSEQYF. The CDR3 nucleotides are TGCGCCAGCAGCTTGGGCCGAGACAGCGAGCAGTACTTC. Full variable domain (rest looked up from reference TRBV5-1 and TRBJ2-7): KAGVTQTPRYLIKTRGQQVTLSCSPISGHRSVSWYQQTPGQGLQFLFEYFSETQRNKGNFPGRFSGRQFSNSRSEMNVSTLELGDSALYLCASSLGRDSEQYFGPGTRLTVT.

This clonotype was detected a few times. CDR3 nucleotide sequence: TGTGCCATCAGTGAGGGGGGAGGCTCCTACAATGAGCAGTTCTTC. It codes for CAISEGGGSYNEQFF. V is TRBV10-3 and J is TRBJ2-1; tentatively, D is TRBD2 (6 bases). Deletions cut 2 bases from V and 0 bases from J, with 8 bases between. This CDR3 is built from 15 residues. The germline CDR1 and CDR2 sequences are ENHRY and SYGVKD.

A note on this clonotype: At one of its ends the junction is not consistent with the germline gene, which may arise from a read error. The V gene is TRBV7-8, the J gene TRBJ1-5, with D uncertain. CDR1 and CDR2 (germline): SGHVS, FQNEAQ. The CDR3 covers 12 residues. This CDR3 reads CASGLPGQPQHF. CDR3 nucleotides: TGTGCCAGCGGCTTGCCAGGTCAGCCCCAGCATTTT.

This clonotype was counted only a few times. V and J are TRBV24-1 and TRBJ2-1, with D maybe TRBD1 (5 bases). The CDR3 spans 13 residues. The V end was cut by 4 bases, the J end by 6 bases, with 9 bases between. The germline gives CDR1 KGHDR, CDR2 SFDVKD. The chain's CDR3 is CATSEHRSNEQFF. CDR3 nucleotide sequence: TGTGCCACCAGTGAACACAGGAGCAATGAGCAGTTCTTC.

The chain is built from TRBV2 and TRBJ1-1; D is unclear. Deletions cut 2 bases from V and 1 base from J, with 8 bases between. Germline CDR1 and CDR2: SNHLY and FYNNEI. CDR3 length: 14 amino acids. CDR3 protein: CASSEWTANTEAFF. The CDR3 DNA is TGTGCCAGCAGTGAATGGACGGCGAACACTGAAGCTTTCTTT. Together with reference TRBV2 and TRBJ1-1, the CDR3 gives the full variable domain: EPEVTQTPSHQVTQMGQEVILRCVPISNHLYFYWYRQILGQKVEFLVSFYNNEISEKSEIFDDQFSVERPDGSNFTLKIRSTKLEDSAMYFCASSEWTANTEAFFGQGTRLTVV.

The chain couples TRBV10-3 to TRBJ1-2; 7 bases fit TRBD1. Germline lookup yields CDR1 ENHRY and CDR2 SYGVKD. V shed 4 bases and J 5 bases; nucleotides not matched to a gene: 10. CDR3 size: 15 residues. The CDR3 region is CAISGGRTRGYGYTF. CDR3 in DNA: TGTGCCATCAGTGGGGGACGTACCAGGGGGTATGGCTACACCTTC.

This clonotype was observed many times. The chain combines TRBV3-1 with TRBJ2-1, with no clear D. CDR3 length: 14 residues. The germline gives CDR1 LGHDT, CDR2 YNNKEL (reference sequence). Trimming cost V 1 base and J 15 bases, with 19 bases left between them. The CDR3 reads CASSQGVDRVGVFF. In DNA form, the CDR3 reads TGTGCCAGCAGCCAAGGAGTGGATAGGGTAGGTGTGTTCTTC.

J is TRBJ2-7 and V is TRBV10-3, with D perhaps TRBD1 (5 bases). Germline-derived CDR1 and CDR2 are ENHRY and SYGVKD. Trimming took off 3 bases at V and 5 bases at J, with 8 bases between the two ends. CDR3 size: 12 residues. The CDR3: CAISDRAHEQYF. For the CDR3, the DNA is TGTGCCATCAGTGACAGGGCCCACGAGCAGTACTTC.

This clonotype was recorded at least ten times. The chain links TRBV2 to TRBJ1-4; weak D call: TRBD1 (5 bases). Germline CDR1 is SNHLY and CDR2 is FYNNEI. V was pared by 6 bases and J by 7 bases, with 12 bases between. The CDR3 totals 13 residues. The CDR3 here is CASRGTAFEKLFF. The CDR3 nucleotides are TGTGCCAGCAGGGGGACGGCATTTGAAAAACTGTTTTTT.

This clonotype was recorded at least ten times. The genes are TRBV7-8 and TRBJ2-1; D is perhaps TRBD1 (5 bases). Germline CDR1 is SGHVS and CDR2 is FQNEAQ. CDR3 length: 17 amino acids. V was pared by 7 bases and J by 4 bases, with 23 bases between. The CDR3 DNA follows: TGTGCCAGCAATTTGGACACCCGGTTAGCCATATACAATGAGCAGTTCTTC. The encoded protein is CASNLDTRLAIYNEQFF.

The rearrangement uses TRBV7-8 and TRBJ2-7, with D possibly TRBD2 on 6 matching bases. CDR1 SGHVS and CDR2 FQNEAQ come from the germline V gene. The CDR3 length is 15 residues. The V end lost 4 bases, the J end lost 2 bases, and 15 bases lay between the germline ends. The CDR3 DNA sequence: TGTGCCAGCAGCTCCCTAAACCCGGGGGCCTACGAGCAGTACTTC. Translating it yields CASSSLNPGAYEQYF.

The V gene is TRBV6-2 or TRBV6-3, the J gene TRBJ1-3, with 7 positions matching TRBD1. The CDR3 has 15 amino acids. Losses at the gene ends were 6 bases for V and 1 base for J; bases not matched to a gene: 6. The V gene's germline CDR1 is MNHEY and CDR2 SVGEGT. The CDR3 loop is CASSYRGLSGNTIYF. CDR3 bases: TGTGCCAGCAGCTACAGGGGATTGTCTGGAAACACCATATATTTT.

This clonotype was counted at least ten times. CDR3 in DNA: TGTGCCAGCAGAAACGCTCTCGGGACTAGTCTCACAGATACGCAGTATTTT. Amino acids: CASRNALGTSLTDTQYF. This rearrangement joins TRBV6-5 to TRBJ2-3, with TRBD2 identical over 8 bases. V dropped 6 bases and J dropped 2; count of bases not matched to a gene: 13. Germline CDR1 reads MNHEY; CDR2 reads SVGAGI. This CDR3 comprises 17 residues.